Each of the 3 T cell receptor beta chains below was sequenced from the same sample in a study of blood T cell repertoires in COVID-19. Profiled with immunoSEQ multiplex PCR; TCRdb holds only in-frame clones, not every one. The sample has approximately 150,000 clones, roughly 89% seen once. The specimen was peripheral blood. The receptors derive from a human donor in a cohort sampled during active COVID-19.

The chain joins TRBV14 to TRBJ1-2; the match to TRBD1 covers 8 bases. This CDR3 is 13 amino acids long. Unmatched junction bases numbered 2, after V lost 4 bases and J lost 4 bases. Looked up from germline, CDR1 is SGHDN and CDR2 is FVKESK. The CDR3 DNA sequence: TGTGCCAGCAGCCGGACAGGGTCCTATGGCTACACCTTC. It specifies CASSRTGSYGYTF.

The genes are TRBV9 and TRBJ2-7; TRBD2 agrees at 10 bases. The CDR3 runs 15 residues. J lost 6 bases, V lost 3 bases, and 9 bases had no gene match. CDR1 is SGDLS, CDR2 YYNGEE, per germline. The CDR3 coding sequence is TGTGCCAGCAGCGAAGCTCCTAGCGGGGGCGGCGAGCAGTACTTC. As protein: CASSEAPSGGGEQYF.

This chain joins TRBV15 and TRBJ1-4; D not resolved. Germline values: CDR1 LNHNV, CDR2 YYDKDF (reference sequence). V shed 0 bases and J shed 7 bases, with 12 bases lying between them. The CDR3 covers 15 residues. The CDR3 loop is CATSRDRGSGEKLFF. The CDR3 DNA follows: TGTGCCACCAGCAGAGATCGTGGGTCGGGTGAAAAACTGTTTTTT. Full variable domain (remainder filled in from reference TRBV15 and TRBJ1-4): DAMVIQNPRYQVTQFGKPVTLSCSQTLNHNVMYWYQQKSSQAPKLLFHYYDKDFNNEADTPDNFQSRRPNTSFCFLDIRSPGLGDTAMYLCATSRDRGSGEKLFFGSGTQLSVL.